This TCR beta chain comes out of a study of shared clonotypes between healthy human individuals. The CDR3 is 11 amino acids. CDR1 is SEHNR, CDR2 FQNEAQ, per germline (reference sequence). The V gene lost 1 base and the J gene lost 6 bases, with 3 bases spanning the gap. Assay: immunoSEQ multiplex PCR; the TCRdb copy retains only in-frame clones and omits some. The repertoire has about 1 million clones, 60% to 80% of them found once; the top ten carry nearly 1.5%. Specimen: memory CD4+ T cells sorted from blood. Sample subset: CD45RA-negative fraction. This TCR came from a man younger than 35 in good health. The chain joins TRBV7-9 to TRBJ1-1; D is undetermined. In nucleotides, the CDR3 is TGTGCCAGCAGCTTAGTCGCTGAAGCTTTCTTT. Translating gives CASSLVAEAFF.